These 25 T cell receptor beta chains were all obtained from the same sample, sequenced in a study of shared clonotypes between healthy human individuals. The table came from immunoSEQ multiplex PCR; TCRdb's copy has only in-frame clones and leaves some out. The sample has about 2,200,000 clones, about 92% seen once. The naive CD8 subset, CD45RO-negative cells positively selected for CCR7, excluded terminally differentiated effector memory CD45RA+ cells. Sequenced material: naive CD8+ T cells from PBMCs. All receptors derive from a man younger than 30 in good health. Some clones in this sample may be carry-over from other donors' samples.

J is TRBJ1-3 and V is TRBV15; D remains unclear. V shed 5 bases and J shed 4 bases, with 15 bases lying between them. The CDR3 runs to 15 residues. The germline V gene has CDR1 LNHNV and CDR2 YYDKDF (reference sequence). CDR3 coding DNA: TGTGCCACCAGCGGCCGAGCTCCGGTCGGAAACACCATATATTTT. The encoded protein is CATSGRAPVGNTIYF.

This clone was counted only a few times. The sample has other DNA sequences that encode this CDR3 too. The chain uses TRBV5-6 and TRBJ2-1, with 7 bases fitting TRBD2. The ends lost 0 bases at V and 6 bases at J; junction bases unmatched: 0. Germline assignment: CDR1 SGHDT and CDR2 YYEEEE. This CDR3 spans 13 amino acids. The CDR3 DNA sequence: TGTGCCAGCAGCTTGGCGGGGGGCAATGAGCAGTTCTTC. Translation gives CASSLAGGNEQFF.

J is TRBJ2-2 and V is TRBV11-3; D is unclear. V gave up 2 bases and J gave up 1 base, with 5 bases separating them. The CDR3 covers 14 residues. Germline loops: CDR1 SGHNT, CDR2 YENEEA. The CDR3 spells CASSLTQNTGELFF. CDR3 DNA sequence: TGTGCCAGCAGCTTAACACAGAACACCGGGGAGCTGTTTTTT.

V is TRBV9 and J is TRBJ2-1; weak D call: TRBD2 (5 bases). This CDR3 comprises 16 residues. From germline, CDR1 is SGDLS and CDR2 YYNGEE. The V gene lost 0 bases and the J gene lost 5 bases, with 15 bases spanning the gap. CDR3 region: CASSVEWIDYHNEQFF. The DNA of the CDR3 is TGTGCCAGCAGCGTAGAGTGGATCGACTACCACAATGAGCAGTTCTTC. Together with reference TRBV9 and TRBJ2-1, the CDR3 gives the full variable domain: DSGVTQTPKHLITATGQRVTLRCSPRSGDLSVYWYQQSLDQGLQFLIQYYNGEERAKGNILERFSAQQFPDLHSELNLSSLELGDSALYFCASSVEWIDYHNEQFFGPGTRLTVL.

V and J are TRBV11-2 and TRBJ2-7, with D perhaps matching TRBD2 (6 bases). The CDR3 runs 15 residues. The germline V and J ends were trimmed by 5 bases and 2 bases, with 16 bases remaining between them. Germline V gene lookup returns CDR1 SGHAT and CDR2 FQNNGV. The CDR3 here is CASSRGAAPPYEQYF. CDR3 DNA sequence: TGTGCCAGCAGCCGCGGGGCGGCCCCTCCCTACGAGCAGTACTTC. The entire variable domain, with the rest obtained from reference TRBV11-2 and TRBJ2-7, is as follows: EAGVAQSPRYKIIEKRQSVAFWCNPISGHATLYWYQQILGQGPKLLIQFQNNGVVDDSQLPKDRFSAERLKGVDSTLKIQPAKLEDSAVYLCASSRGAAPPYEQYFGPGTRLTVT.

This chain connects TRBV9 to TRBJ2-2; D is unclear. This CDR3 contains 15 residues. Per the germline V gene, CDR1 is SGDLS and CDR2 is YYNGEE. The ends were cut back, 0 bases at V and 4 bases at J, with 10 bases in the middle. The CDR3 nucleotides read TGTGCCAGCAGCGTAGGTCCCGGTATCACCGGGGAGCTGTTTTTT. This translates into CASSVGPGITGELFF. Based on the CDR3 plus reference TRBV9 and TRBJ2-2, the full variable domain is DSGVTQTPKHLITATGQRVTLRCSPRSGDLSVYWYQQSLDQGLQFLIQYYNGEERAKGNILERFSAQQFPDLHSELNLSSLELGDSALYFCASSVGPGITGELFFGEGSRLTVL.

The chain carries TRBV27 and TRBJ2-5; 11 bases agree with TRBD2. Trimming took 4 bases from V and 9 from J; bases not matched to a gene: 10. Germline assignment: CDR1 MNHEY and CDR2 SMNVEV (reference sequence). CDR3 size: 15 residues. In DNA form, the CDR3 reads TGTGCCAGCAGTTCGACTAGCGGGGCGCATGGGGCCCAGTACTTC. Its translation: CASSSTSGAHGAQYF.

This clone was observed a single time. The rearrangement links TRBV7-6 to TRBJ2-2; D remains unclear. This CDR3 spans 17 amino acids. Trimming took off 5 bases at V and 4 bases at J, with 20 bases between the two ends. The V gene's germline CDR1 is SGHVS and CDR2 FNYEAQ. Here the CDR3 DNA reads TGTGCCAGCAGCCCGTACGCGCCAAAGGTGGTCACCGGGGAGCTGTTTTTT. This codes for CASSPYAPKVVTGELFF.

The J gene is TRBJ2-7, the V gene TRBV4-3; 7 bases map to TRBD2. The junction had 5 bases not matched to a gene; V was cut back by 1 base and J by 2 bases. From germline, CDR1 is LGHNA and CDR2 YSLEER. The CDR3 loop spans 15 amino acids. The CDR3 reads CASSQGEGQAYEQYF. Here the CDR3 DNA reads TGCGCCAGCAGCCAAGGGGAGGGCCAAGCCTACGAGCAGTACTTC.

This chain links TRBV13 with TRBJ2-5; 8 nucleotides align to TRBD2. Trimming at V came to 0 bases and at J to 5 bases, leaving 2 bases not matched to a gene. In germline, CDR1 is PRHDT, CDR2 FYEKMQ (reference sequence). The CDR3 consists of 14 residues. Written as DNA, the CDR3 is TGTGCCAGCAGCTTAGGCGGGGGGGACGAGACCCAGTACTTC. This gives the protein CASSLGGGDETQYF.

As concerns this clone: At one end, the junction sequence differs from germline, possibly due to a read error. The V call is TRBV7-2, the J call TRBJ2-4; D is possibly TRBD2 (6 bases). This CDR3 region has 17 residues. Germline V gives CDR1 SGHTA, CDR2 FQGNSA. The CDR3 protein is CASSLGYGPGAQNIQYF. The CDR3 DNA reads TGTGCCAGCAGCTTAGGGTACGGGCCGGGAGCCCAAAACATTCAGTACTTC.

V gene TRBV15 combines with J gene TRBJ2-5, with D possibly being TRBD1 (6 bases). This CDR3 region has 16 residues. Trimming stripped 3 bases from V and 0 bases from J, with 14 bases between. CDR1 and CDR2 from the germline V gene are LNHNV and YYDKDF (reference sequence). CDR3 residues: CATSSDARTDQETQYF. DNA of the CDR3: TGTGCCACCAGCAGTGATGCCCGGACAGACCAAGAGACCCAGTACTTC. Together with reference TRBV15 and TRBJ2-5, the CDR3 gives the full variable domain: DAMVIQNPRYQVTQFGKPVTLSCSQTLNHNVMYWYQQKSSQAPKLLFHYYDKDFNNEADTPDNFQSRRPNTSFCFLDIRSPGLGDTAMYLCATSSDARTDQETQYFGPGTRLLVL.

As concerns this clone: Distinct nucleotide sequences in the sample also encode this CDR3. The chain is built from TRBV19 and TRBJ2-7; 7 bases align to TRBD2. There are 14 residues in the CDR3. Trimming took 3 bases from V and 0 from J; bases not matched to a gene: 2. CDR1 LNHDA and CDR2 SQIVND come from the germline V gene (reference sequence). In DNA, the CDR3 is TGTGCCAGTAGTATCAGCGGGGTCTCCTACGAGCAGTACTTC. Translating it yields CASSISGVSYEQYF.

The chain uses TRBV7-8 and TRBJ2-3, with D possibly being TRBD2 (6 bases). Trimming removed 0 bases from V and 0 bases from J, with 10 bases in between. The germline V gene has CDR1 SGHVS and CDR2 FQNEAQ. This CDR3 is built from 16 residues. CDR3 in amino acids: CASSLAGGESTDTQYF. The DNA for the CDR3 is TGTGCCAGCAGCTTAGCCGGCGGGGAGAGCACAGATACGCAGTATTTT.

The gene calls are TRBV19 and TRBJ2-2; D perhaps matches TRBD2 (5 bases). The V gene's germline CDR1 is LNHDA and CDR2 SQIVND (reference sequence). Trimming pared 5 bases from V and 0 bases from J, leaving 10 bases between. The CDR3 covers 15 residues. The CDR3 nucleotides read TGTGCCAGTAGTTCCCGGACTGCGAACACCGGGGAGCTGTTTTTT. Protein product: CASSSRTANTGELFF.

The chain employs TRBV10-3 and TRBJ1-2; a weak D match, TRBD1 (5 bases). V lost 7 bases, J lost 3 bases, and 15 bases lay in between. Germline CDR1 reads ENHRY; CDR2 reads SYGVKD. The CDR3 length is 14 residues. CDR3 sequence reads: CAITDSPLYYGYTF. The DNA of the CDR3 is TGTGCCATCACCGACAGCCCTCTCTACTATGGCTACACCTTC.

The gene calls are TRBV19 and TRBJ2-5; D is uncertain. TRBJ2-7 matches the DNA end more closely, so the J call is doubtful. Germline CDR1 and CDR2: LNHDA and SQIVND (reference sequence). This CDR3 spans 13 amino acids. Here the CDR3 reads CASSIAETGEQYF. The CDR3 DNA reads as TGTGCCAGTAGTATTGCCGAGACCGGCGAGCAGTACTTC.

The V and J genes are TRBV9 and TRBJ2-4; D is uncertain. The germline V gene has CDR1 SGDLS and CDR2 YYNGEE. V lost 0 bases to trimming and J lost 6 bases, with 13 bases between them. The CDR3 runs 15 residues. The CDR3 DNA reads TGTGCCAGCAGCGTAGCTCCCTGGCTGGGAAACATTCAGTACTTC. It translates to CASSVAPWLGNIQYF.

This clone was found a few times. The gene calls are TRBV9 and TRBJ2-1, with 9 bases fitting TRBD2. CDR1 is SGDLS and CDR2 is YYNGEE in the germline V gene. J gave up 8 bases and V 0 bases, and 6 bases lay outside the gene matches. This CDR3 has 15 amino acids. The CDR3 DNA reads TGTGCCAGCAGCGTAGCGGGCGGGAGGGGCGATGAGCAGTTCTTC. Translating it yields CASSVAGGRGDEQFF.

The chain combines TRBV7-8 with TRBJ2-7; possibly TRBD2 for D (6 bases). The CDR3 covers 15 residues. Germline V gives CDR1 SGHVS, CDR2 FQNEAQ. Trimming shortened V by 3 bases and J by 3 bases, and 15 bases separated the two germline ends. The CDR3 here is CASSFPRGLGYEQYF. The CDR3 DNA reads TGTGCCAGCAGCTTCCCGCGGGGATTGGGCTACGAGCAGTACTTC.

This chain joins TRBV5-1 and TRBJ2-2; 7 positions agree with TRBD2. The CDR3 totals 18 residues. Trimming removed 0 bases from V and 4 bases from J; junction bases left unmatched: 12. The germline V gene encodes CDR1 SGHRS and CDR2 YFSETQ. The CDR3 DNA reads as TGCGCCAGCAGCTTGGAACCGGGAGGCCTTAGGAGCACCGGGGAGCTGTTTTTT. Its translation: CASSLEPGGLRSTGELFF.

V gene TRBV29-1 combines with J gene TRBJ1-1; TRBD1 matches at 10 bases. The CDR3 has 14 amino acids. The germline V gene encodes CDR1 SQVTM and CDR2 ANQGSEA. V was clipped by 3 bases and J by 12 bases; unmatched bases: 13. This chain's CDR3 is CSVETGGAEWGSFF. CDR3 sequence (DNA): TGCAGCGTTGAGACAGGGGGCGCGGAATGGGGTTCTTTCTTT.

The rearrangement links TRBV10-3 to TRBJ1-5; 8 positions match TRBD1. The germline CDR1 and CDR2 sequences are ENHRY and SYGVKD. There are 14 residues in the CDR3. Trimming removed 6 bases from V and 0 bases from J; junction bases left unmatched: 1. The chain's CDR3 is CAIRDRDSNQPQHF. For the CDR3, the DNA is TGTGCCATCAGGGACAGGGATAGCAATCAGCCCCAGCATTTT.

The chain recombines TRBV5-8 with TRBJ2-2; no definite D call. Trimming stripped 0 bases from V and 0 bases from J, with 12 bases between. The germline V gene encodes CDR1 SGHTS and CDR2 YDEGEE. The CDR3 is 17 amino acids. The CDR3 coding sequence is TGTGCCAGCAGCTTGGCGACCGACCTTACGAACACCGGGGAGCTGTTTTTT. Translated: CASSLATDLTNTGELFF.

The chain is built from TRBV6-6 and TRBJ2-7, with a tentative D call TRBD1 (5 bases). From germline, CDR1 is MNHNY and CDR2 SVGAGI (reference sequence). V dropped 2 bases and J dropped 0 bases, with 8 bases sitting between them. This CDR3 region has 14 residues. CDR3 in amino acids: CASSYLQGSYEQYF. In DNA form, the CDR3 reads TGTGCCAGCAGTTACCTGCAGGGCTCCTACGAGCAGTACTTC.